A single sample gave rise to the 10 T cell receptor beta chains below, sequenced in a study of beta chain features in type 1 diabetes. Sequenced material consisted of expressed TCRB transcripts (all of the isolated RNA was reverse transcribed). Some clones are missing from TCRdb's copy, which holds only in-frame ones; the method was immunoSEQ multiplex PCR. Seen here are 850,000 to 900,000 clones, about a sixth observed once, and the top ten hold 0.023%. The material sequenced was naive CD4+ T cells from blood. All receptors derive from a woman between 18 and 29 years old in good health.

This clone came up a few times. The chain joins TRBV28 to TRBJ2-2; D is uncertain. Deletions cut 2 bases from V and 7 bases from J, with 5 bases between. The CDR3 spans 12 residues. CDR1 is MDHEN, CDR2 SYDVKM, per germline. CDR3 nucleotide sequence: TGTGCCAGCAGTTTACTGGGCGGGGAGCTGTTTTTT. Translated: CASSLLGGELFF.

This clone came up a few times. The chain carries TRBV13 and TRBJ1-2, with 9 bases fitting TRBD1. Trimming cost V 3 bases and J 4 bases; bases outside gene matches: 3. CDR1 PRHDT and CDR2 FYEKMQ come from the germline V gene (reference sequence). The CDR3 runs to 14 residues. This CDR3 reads CASSFGTGIYGYTF. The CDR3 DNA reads TGTGCCAGCAGCTTCGGGACAGGGATCTATGGCTACACCTTC. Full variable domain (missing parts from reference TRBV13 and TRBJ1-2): AAGVIQSPRHLIKEKRETATLKCYPIPRHDTVYWYQQGPGQDPQFLISFYEKMQSDKGSIPDRFSAQQFSDYHSELNMSSLELGDSALYFCASSFGTGIYGYTFGSGTRLTVV.

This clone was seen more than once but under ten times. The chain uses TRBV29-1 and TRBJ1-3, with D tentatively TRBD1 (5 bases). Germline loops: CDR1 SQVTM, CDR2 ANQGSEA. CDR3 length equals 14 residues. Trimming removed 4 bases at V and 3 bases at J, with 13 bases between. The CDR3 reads CSVAPLGGGNTIYF. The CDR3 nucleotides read TGCAGCGTTGCCCCTTTGGGGGGTGGAAACACCATATATTTT.

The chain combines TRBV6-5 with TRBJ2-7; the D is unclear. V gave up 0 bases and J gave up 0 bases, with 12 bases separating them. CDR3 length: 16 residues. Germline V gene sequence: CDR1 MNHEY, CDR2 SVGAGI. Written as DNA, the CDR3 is TGTGCCAGCAGTTACTCGGCGGCAGCGAGCTCCTACGAGCAGTACTTC. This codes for CASSYSAAASSYEQYF.

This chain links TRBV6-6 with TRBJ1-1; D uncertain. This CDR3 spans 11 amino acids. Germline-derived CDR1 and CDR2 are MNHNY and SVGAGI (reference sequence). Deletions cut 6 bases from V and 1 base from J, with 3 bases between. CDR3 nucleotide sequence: TGTGCCAGCAGGGGGAACACTGAAGCTTTCTTT. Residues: CASRGNTEAFF.

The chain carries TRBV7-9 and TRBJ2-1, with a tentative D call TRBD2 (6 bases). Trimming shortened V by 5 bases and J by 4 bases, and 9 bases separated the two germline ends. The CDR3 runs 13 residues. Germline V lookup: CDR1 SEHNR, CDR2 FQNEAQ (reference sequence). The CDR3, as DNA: TGTGCCAGCAGCGCGGGACTTTACAATGAGCAGTTCTTC. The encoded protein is CASSAGLYNEQFF.

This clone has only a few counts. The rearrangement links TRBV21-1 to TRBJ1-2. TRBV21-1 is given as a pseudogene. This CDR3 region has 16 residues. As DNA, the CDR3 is TGTGCCAGCAGCACTCGAGGACGGAAGAAAAACTATGGCTACACCTTC. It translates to CASSTRGRKKNYGYTF.

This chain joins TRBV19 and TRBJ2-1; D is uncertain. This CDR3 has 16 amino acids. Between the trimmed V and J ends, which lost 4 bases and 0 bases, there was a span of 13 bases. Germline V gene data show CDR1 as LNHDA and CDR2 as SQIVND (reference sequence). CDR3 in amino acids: CASSKEPVSSYNEQFF. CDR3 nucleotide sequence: TGTGCCAGTAGTAAGGAACCCGTCAGCTCCTACAATGAGCAGTTCTTC.

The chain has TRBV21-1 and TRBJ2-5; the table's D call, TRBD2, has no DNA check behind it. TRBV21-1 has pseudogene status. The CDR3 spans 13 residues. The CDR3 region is CASSKIPSKTQYF. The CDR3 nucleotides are TGTGCCAGCAGCAAAATCCCCTCTAAGACCCAGTACTTC.

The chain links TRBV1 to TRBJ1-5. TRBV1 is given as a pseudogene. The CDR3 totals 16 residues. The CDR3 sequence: CTSSQDGGGMEQPQHF. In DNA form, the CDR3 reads TGCACCAGCAGCCAAGACGGCGGGGGGATGGAGCAGCCCCAGCATTTT.